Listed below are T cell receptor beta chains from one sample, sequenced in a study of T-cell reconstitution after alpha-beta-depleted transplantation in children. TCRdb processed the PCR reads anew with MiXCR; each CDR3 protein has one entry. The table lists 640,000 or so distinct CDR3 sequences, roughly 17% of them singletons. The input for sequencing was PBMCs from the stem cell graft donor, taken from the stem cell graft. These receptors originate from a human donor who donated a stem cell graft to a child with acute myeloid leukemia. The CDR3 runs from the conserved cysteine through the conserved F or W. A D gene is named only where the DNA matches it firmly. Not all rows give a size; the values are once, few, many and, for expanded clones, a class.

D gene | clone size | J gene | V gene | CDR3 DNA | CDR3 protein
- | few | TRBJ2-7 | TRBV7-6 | TGTGCCAGCAGCTTAGAGAGGGAAGGGGACTACGAGCAGTACTTC | CASSLEREGDYEQYF
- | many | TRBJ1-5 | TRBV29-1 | TGCAGCGCCCAGGGGCAGGACAATCAGCCCCAGCATTTT | CSAQGQDNQPQHF
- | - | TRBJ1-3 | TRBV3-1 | TGTGCCAGCAGCCAAAGAGTCAGGGGAGCCGGAAACACCATATATTTT | CASSQRVRGAGNTIYF
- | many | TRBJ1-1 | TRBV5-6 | TGTGCCAGCAGCTTCTCAGACAGATTAGACACTGAAGCTTTCTTT | CASSFSDRLDTEAFF
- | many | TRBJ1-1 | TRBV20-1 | TGCAGTGCTAGAGTTTCGGGGCGCGATGAAGCTTTCTTT | CSARVSGRDEAFF
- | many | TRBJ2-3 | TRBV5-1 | TGCGCCAGCAGCGATCCAGGAGGAGATACGCAGTATTTT | CASSDPGGDTQYF
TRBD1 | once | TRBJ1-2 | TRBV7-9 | TGTGCCAGCAGCTGGCCCGGGACAGGGGATGGCTACACCTTC | CASSWPGTGDGYTF
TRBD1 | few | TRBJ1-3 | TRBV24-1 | TGTGCCACCAGTGATGGGGGACAGGGATTCTCTGGAAACACCATATATTTT | CATSDGGQGFSGNTIYF
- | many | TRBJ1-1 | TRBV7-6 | TGTGCCAGCAGCTTAGTATCCCCGGACGGTGGGACTGAAGCTTTCTTT | CASSLVSPDGGTEAFF
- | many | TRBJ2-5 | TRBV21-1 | TGTGCCAGCAGCAAAGCGGTCCATCGGGACACCCAAGAGACCCAGTACTTC | CASSKAVHRDTQETQYF
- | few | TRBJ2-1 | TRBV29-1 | TGCAGCGTTGAAGGTTCTGGGGACCCCACAATCCTGTTCTTC | CSVEGSGDPTILFF
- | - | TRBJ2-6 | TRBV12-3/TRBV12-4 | TGTGCCAGCAGTCCCGGTATCTCTGGGGCCAACGTCCTGACTTTC | CASSPGISGANVLTF
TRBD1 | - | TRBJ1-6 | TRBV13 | TGTGCCAGCAGCATAGACAGGGACTCACCCCTCCACTTT | CASSIDRDSPLHF
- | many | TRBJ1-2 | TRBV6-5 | TGTGCCAGCAGTTACTCGTCAATTTATGGGGGTTATGGCTACACCTTC | CASSYSSIYGGYGYTF
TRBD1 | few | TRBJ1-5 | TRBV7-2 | TGTGCCAGCAGCCCACGGACAGGGAAGGGCAATCAGCCCCAGCATTTT | CASSPRTGKGNQPQHF
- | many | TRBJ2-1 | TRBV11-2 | TGTGCCAGCAGCTTAGATAGGTATGAGCAGTTCTTC | CASSLDRYEQFF
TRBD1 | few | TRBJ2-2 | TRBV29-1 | TGCAGCGTTGAAGTGACAGGGGCCACCGGGGAGCTGTTTTTT | CSVEVTGATGELFF
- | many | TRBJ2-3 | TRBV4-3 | TGCGCCAGCAGCCAGCAGGGGTTAGCGACAGATACGCAGTATTTT | CASSQQGLATDTQYF
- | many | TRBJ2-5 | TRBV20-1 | TGCAGTGCTAGAGATACGAAGGGATTTCGAGGGTTATATGGGGAGACCCAGTACTTC | CSARDTKGFRGLYGETQYF